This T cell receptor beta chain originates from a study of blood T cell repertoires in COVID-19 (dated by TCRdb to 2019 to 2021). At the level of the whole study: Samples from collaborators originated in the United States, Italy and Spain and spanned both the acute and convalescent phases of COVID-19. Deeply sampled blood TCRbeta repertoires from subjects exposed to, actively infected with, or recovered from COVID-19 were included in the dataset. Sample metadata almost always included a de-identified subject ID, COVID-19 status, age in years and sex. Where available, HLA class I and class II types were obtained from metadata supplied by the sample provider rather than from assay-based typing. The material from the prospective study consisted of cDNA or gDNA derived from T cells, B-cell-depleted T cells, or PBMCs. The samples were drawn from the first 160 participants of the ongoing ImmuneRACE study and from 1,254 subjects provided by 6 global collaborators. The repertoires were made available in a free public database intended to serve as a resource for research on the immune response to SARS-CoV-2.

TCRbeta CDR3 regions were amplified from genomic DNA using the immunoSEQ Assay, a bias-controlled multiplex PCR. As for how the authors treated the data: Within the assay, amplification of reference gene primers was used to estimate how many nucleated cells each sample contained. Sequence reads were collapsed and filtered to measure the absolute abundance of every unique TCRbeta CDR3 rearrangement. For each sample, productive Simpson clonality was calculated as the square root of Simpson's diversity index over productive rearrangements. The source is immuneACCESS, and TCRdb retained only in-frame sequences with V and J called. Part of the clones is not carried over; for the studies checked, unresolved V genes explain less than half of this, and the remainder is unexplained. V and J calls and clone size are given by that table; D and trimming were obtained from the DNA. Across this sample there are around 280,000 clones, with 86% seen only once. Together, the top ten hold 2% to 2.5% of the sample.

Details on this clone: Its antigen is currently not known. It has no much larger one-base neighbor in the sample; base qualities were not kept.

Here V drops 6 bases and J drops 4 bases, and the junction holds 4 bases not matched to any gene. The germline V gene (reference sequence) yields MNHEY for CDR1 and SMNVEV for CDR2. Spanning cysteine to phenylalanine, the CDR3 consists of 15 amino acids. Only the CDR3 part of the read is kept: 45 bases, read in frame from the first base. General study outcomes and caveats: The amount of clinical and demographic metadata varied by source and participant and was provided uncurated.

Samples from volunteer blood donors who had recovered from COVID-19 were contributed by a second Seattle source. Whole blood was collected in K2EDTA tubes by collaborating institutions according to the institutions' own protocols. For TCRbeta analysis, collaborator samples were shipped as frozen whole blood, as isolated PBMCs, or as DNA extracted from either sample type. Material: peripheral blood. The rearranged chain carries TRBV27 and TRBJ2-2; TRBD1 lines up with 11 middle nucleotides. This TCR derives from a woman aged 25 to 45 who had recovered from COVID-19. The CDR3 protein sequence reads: CASSWDRGATGELFF. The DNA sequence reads TGTGCCAGCAGCTGGGACAGGGGGGCCACCGGGGAGCTGTTTTTT.